The present entry profiles one T cell receptor (beta chain) with its context. Antigen unknown. A second PCR of 7 to 11 cycles used a sample-barcoded 5' primer and a J-beta primer mix. TCRdb itself ran the 5' RACE reads through MiXCR, one entry per CDR3 protein. The table has roughly 830,000 distinct CDR3 sequences, around 62% seen once. V was trimmed by 5 bases and J by 5 bases, leaving 7 bases between them. This CDR3 region has 11 residues. These data belong to a study of blood T cells in healthy people across ages. Regarding the study as a whole: Older age coincided with a roughly linear decline in TCR beta diversity per million T cells.

The TCR was taken from a young man in good health. The sample was blood. The chain links TRBV12-3 or TRBV12-4 to TRBJ2-7; no clear D gene. Written as DNA, the CDR3 is TGTGCCAGCAGTACATCCCACGAGCAGTACTTC. Protein: CASSTSHEQYF.